The 29 T cell receptor beta chains below all came from one sample that was sequenced in a study of T cell responses to AZD1222 COVID-19 vaccine. Sequencing used immunoSEQ multiplex PCR; TCRdb keeps in-frame clones, though not all of them. The data show about 180,000 clones, around 90% seen once. This specimen consisted of peripheral blood, obtained 28 days after the second AZD1222 dose. These receptors all come from an adult who received the AZD1222 COVID-19 vaccine.

The chain links TRBV7-3 to TRBJ1-1; D remains ambiguous. The V and J ends lost 1 base and 0 bases respectively, with 9 bases between them. Germline V lookup: CDR1 SGHTA, CDR2 FQGTGA. The CDR3 runs to 15 residues. The CDR3 DNA sequence: TGTGCCAGCAGCTTAAGTACGGGCCTGAACACTGAAGCTTTCTTT. Translating it yields CASSLSTGLNTEAFF.

This clone was picked up one time. The chain recombines TRBV19 with TRBJ1-4, with 7 nucleotides matching TRBD1. After removal of 5 bases from V and 4 bases from J, the junction contained 7 bases not matched to a gene. From germline, CDR1 is LNHDA and CDR2 SQIVND (reference sequence). The CDR3 covers 15 residues. CDR3: CASSPRQGGNEKLFF. CDR3 coding DNA: TGTGCCAGTAGTCCCAGACAGGGCGGTAATGAAAAACTGTTTTTT.

V usage is TRBV29-1 and J usage is TRBJ2-5; the match to TRBD2 covers 13 bases. The junction had 6 bases not matched to a gene; V was cut back by 8 bases and J by 0 bases. The germline V gene encodes CDR1 SQVTM and CDR2 ANQGSEA. The CDR3 has 15 residues. The DNA for the CDR3 is TGCAGCACTGGGGGACTAGCGGGGTACCAAGAGACCCAGTACTTC. It translates to CSTGGLAGYQETQYF.

This clone showed up just a few times. The chain is built from TRBV18 and TRBJ1-5; possible D gene TRBD1, 6 bases. The CDR3 is made up of 16 amino acids. Germline-derived CDR1 and CDR2 are KGHSH and LQKENI. Trimming took 1 base from V and 2 from J, leaving 12 bases between them. The CDR3 loop is CASSPLGKGGNQPQHF. The CDR3 DNA reads TGTGCCAGCTCACCACTAGGGAAGGGGGGCAATCAGCCCCAGCATTTT. Full variable domain (missing parts from reference TRBV18 and TRBJ1-5): NAGVMQNPRHLVRRRGQEARLRCSPMKGHSHVYWYRQLPEEGLKFMVYLQKENIIDESGMPKERFSAEFPKEGPSILRIQQVVRGDSAAYFCASSPLGKGGNQPQHFGDGTRLSIL.

The J gene is TRBJ1-2, the V gene TRBV6-1; D unclear. Trimming removed 1 base at V and 2 bases at J, with 5 bases between. The CDR3 loop spans 13 amino acids. Germline assignment: CDR1 MNHNS and CDR2 SASEGT. CDR3 coding DNA: TGTGCCAGCAGTGAAGGACCCAACTATGGCTACACCTTC. This sequence encodes CASSEGPNYGYTF.

CDR3 nucleotide sequence: TGTGCCAGCAAACGGACAGTCCAAGAGACCCAGTACTTC. It is translated as CASKRTVQETQYF. The genes are TRBV7-8 and TRBJ2-5, with D possibly being TRBD1 (6 bases). V was clipped by 7 bases and J by 1 base, with 10 bases between them. From germline, CDR1 is SGHVS and CDR2 FQNEAQ. The CDR3 totals 13 residues.

The genes are TRBV18 and TRBJ1-6; 9 bases fit TRBD1. The J segment lost 6 bases and the V segment lost 3 bases, leaving 6 bases of the junction unmatched. CDR3 size: 16 residues. The germline V gene encodes CDR1 KGHSH and CDR2 LQKENI. The CDR3 DNA reads TGTGCCAGCTCACCGAGCACAGGGGGCTCTAATTCACCCCTCCACTTT. Protein: CASSPSTGGSNSPLHF.

The chain couples TRBV6-5 to TRBJ1-1; unclear D gene. The CDR3 contains 13 residues. From germline, CDR1 is MNHEY and CDR2 SVGAGI. V lost 3 bases and J lost 3, with 8 bases in between. CDR3 sequence: CASSYGKDTEAFF. In DNA, the CDR3 is TGTGCCAGCAGTTATGGGAAGGACACTGAAGCTTTCTTT.

The chain joins TRBV9 to TRBJ1-5, with D perhaps matching TRBD1 (6 bases). Germline V gene lookup returns CDR1 SGDLS and CDR2 YYNGEE. Trimming pared 1 base from V and 6 bases from J, leaving 11 bases between. CDR3 length equals 14 residues. Written as DNA, the CDR3 is TGTGCCAGCAGCGTAACAGGGAGGGGTCAGCCCCAGCATTTT. Translation: CASSVTGRGQPQHF.

This chain joins TRBV7-6 and TRBJ1-2; D may be TRBD1 (5 bases). The CDR3 loop spans 16 amino acids. The V end lost 6 bases, the J end lost 1 base, and 18 bases lay between the germline ends. CDR1 and CDR2 (germline): SGHVS, FNYEAQ. For the CDR3, the DNA is TGTGCCAGCAGTCTAGAGGGGATCCCGGTTAACTATGGCTACACCTTC. Translated, it gives CASSLEGIPVNYGYTF. Full variable domain (missing parts from reference TRBV7-6 and TRBJ1-2): GAGVSQSPRYKVTKRGQDVALRCDPISGHVSLYWYRQALGQGPEFLTYFNYEAQQDKSGLPNDRFSAERPEGSISTLTIQRTEQRDSAMYRCASSLEGIPVNYGYTFGSGTRLTVV.

The chain employs TRBV12-3 or TRBV12-4 and TRBJ1-3, with D uncertain. V was trimmed by 3 bases and J by 4 bases, leaving 4 bases between them. The CDR3 is 12 residues long. In DNA form, the CDR3 reads TGTGCCAGCAGTTTGTTGGGAAACACCATATATTTT. Amino acid sequence: CASSLLGNTIYF.

The J gene is TRBJ2-3, the V gene TRBV16; 11 bases are shared with TRBD2. Unmatched junction bases numbered 5, after V lost 4 bases and J lost 2 bases. Germline CDR1 reads KGHSY; CDR2 reads FQNENV. This CDR3 is built from 16 residues. The CDR3 here is CASSPTSGAPTDTQYF. The CDR3 bases are TGTGCCAGCAGCCCGACTAGCGGGGCCCCCACAGATACGCAGTATTTT.

The V call is TRBV7-6, the J call TRBJ1-5; 10 nucleotides match TRBD1. The CDR3 runs 15 residues. V was pared by 1 base and J by 5 bases, with 2 bases of the junction left unmatched. The germline V gene has CDR1 SGHVS and CDR2 FNYEAQ. DNA of the CDR3: TGTGCCAGCAGCTTAGTGGGGACAGGGGATCAGCCCCAGCATTTT. Translating gives CASSLVGTGDQPQHF.

The chain is built from TRBV13 and TRBJ2-3, with TRBD2 identical over 9 bases. This CDR3 has 13 residues. The V gene's germline CDR1 is PRHDT and CDR2 FYEKMQ (reference sequence). V lost 5 bases to trimming and J lost 4 bases; unmatched junction nucleotides: 1. The CDR3 reads CASSLAGPDTQYF. As DNA, the CDR3 is TGTGCCAGCAGCCTAGCGGGACCAGATACGCAGTATTTT.

V gene TRBV7-9 combines with J gene TRBJ2-7, with 7 bases fitting TRBD1. Germline V gene sequence: CDR1 SEHNR, CDR2 FQNEAQ (reference sequence). CDR3 size: 14 residues. After removal of 2 bases from V and 1 base from J, the junction contained 2 bases not matched to a gene. The CDR3 DNA follows: TGTGCCAGCAGCTTAAGACAGGGTTCCTACGAGCAGTACTTC. Its translation: CASSLRQGSYEQYF.

The chain combines TRBV9 with TRBJ1-2, with D unclear. Looked up from germline, CDR1 is SGDLS and CDR2 is YYNGEE. The CDR3 contains 15 residues. V was trimmed by 0 bases and J by 4 bases, leaving 13 bases between them. In DNA form, the CDR3 reads TGTGCCAGCAGCGTAGTAGCGGACGGAGTCTATGGCTACACCTTC. Encoded protein: CASSVVADGVYGYTF.

The V call is TRBV7-3, the J call TRBJ2-1; the match to TRBD2 covers 7 bases. After removal of 1 base from V and 0 bases from J, the junction contained 0 bases not matched to a gene. The CDR3 length is 15 residues. Germline assignment: CDR1 SGHTA and CDR2 FQGTGA. The DNA of the CDR3 is TGTGCCAGCAGCTTAAGGGGGGGCTCCTACAATGAGCAGTTCTTC. Encoded protein: CASSLRGGSYNEQFF.

V and J are TRBV5-1 and TRBJ2-1, with 9 bases that match TRBD1. This CDR3 is built from 16 residues. Unmatched junction bases numbered 2, after V lost 0 bases and J lost 1 base. The germline V gene encodes CDR1 SGHRS and CDR2 YFSETQ. In nucleotides, the CDR3 is TGCGCCAGCAGCTTGGGTGGGACAGGGTCCTACAATGAGCAGTTCTTC. Translated, it gives CASSLGGTGSYNEQFF.

The rearrangement uses TRBV5-1 and TRBJ1-1, with D hard to call. Trimming took 5 bases from V and 5 from J, leaving 40 bases between them. From germline, CDR1 is SGHRS and CDR2 YFSETQ. The CDR3 is 22 residues long. The CDR3, as DNA: TGCGCCAGCAGGCCCCCCATACCTCCGAAACACCGGGCCGCCCCAGTAGGTACTGAAGCTTTCTTT. As protein: CASRPPIPPKHRAAPVGTEAFF. Filled out from reference TRBV5-1 and TRBJ1-1, the complete variable domain reads KAGVTQTPRYLIKTRGQQVTLSCSPISGHRSVSWYQQTPGQGLQFLFEYFSETQRNKGNFPGRFSGRQFSNSRSEMNVSTLELGDSALYLCASRPPIPPKHRAAPVGTEAFFGQGTRLTVV.

The chain couples TRBV6-5 to TRBJ2-7; a possible D gene is TRBD2 (5 bases). The CDR3 runs to 14 residues. V dropped 6 bases and J dropped 6 bases, with 18 bases sitting between them. The germline gives CDR1 MNHEY, CDR2 SVGAGI. The CDR3 spells CASRRTSSTFEQYF. The CDR3 nucleotides are TGTGCCAGCAGGCGCACTAGTTCCACCTTCGAGCAGTACTTC.

The J gene is TRBJ2-1, the V gene TRBV27; 9 bases agree with TRBD1. With 2 bases clipped from V and 8 bases from J, the junction kept 10 bases outside the gene matches. Germline CDR1 MNHEY, CDR2 SMNVEV (reference sequence). The CDR3 consists of 16 residues. CDR3 protein: CASSLADWGQGDEQFF. The CDR3 nucleotides are TGTGCCAGCAGTTTAGCTGACTGGGGACAGGGAGATGAGCAGTTCTTC.

V usage is TRBV5-4 and J usage is TRBJ1-1; D may be TRBD1 (6 bases). Germline V lookup: CDR1 SGHNT, CDR2 YYREEE (reference sequence). The CDR3 is 15 residues long. With 0 bases removed from V and 0 bases from J, the gap between germline ends came to 9 bases. Here the CDR3 reads CASSLATGMNTEAFF. As DNA, the CDR3 is TGTGCCAGCAGCTTGGCCACAGGGATGAACACTGAAGCTTTCTTT.

This clone was seen more than once but under ten times. This sequence joins TRBV7-9 and TRBJ1-2; the D is unclear. Germline V gene lookup returns CDR1 SEHNR and CDR2 FQNEAQ (reference sequence). The V and J ends lost 4 bases and 0 bases respectively, with 6 bases between them. The CDR3 is 13 residues long. CDR3 loop: CASSSSANYGYTF. The CDR3 DNA reads TGTGCCAGCAGCTCCAGTGCTAACTATGGCTACACCTTC. Full variable domain (rest looked up from reference TRBV7-9 and TRBJ1-2): DTGVSQNPRHKITKRGQNVTFRCDPISEHNRLYWYRQTLGQGPEFLTYFQNEAQLEKSRLLSDRFSAERPKGSFSTLEIQRTEQGDSAMYLCASSSSANYGYTFGSGTRLTVV.

On this clone: The same CDR3 arises from other DNA sequences in this sample as well. V is TRBV3-1 (or the pseudogene TRBV3-2) and J is TRBJ2-3, with D perhaps matching TRBD1 or TRBD2 (5 bases each). Trimming took 4 bases from V and 0 from J, leaving 11 bases between them. CDR3 size: 15 residues. Per the germline V gene, CDR1 is LGHDT and CDR2 is YNNKEL (reference sequence). CDR3 coding DNA: TGTGCCAGCAGCCCTGGGACCAAAAGCACAGATACGCAGTATTTT. It translates to CASSPGTKSTDTQYF.

This clone was detected a few times. The rearrangement links TRBV5-4 to TRBJ2-5; D is possibly TRBD2 (6 bases). The germline V gene has CDR1 SGHNT and CDR2 YYREEE (reference sequence). The CDR3 is 15 amino acids. V lost 0 bases and J lost 0, with 9 bases in between. This chain's CDR3 is CASSLGGVHQETQYF. The CDR3, as DNA: TGTGCCAGCAGCTTGGGCGGGGTTCACCAAGAGACCCAGTACTTC.

The chain carries TRBV10-3 and TRBJ2-7; no reliable D call. There are 13 residues in the CDR3. Germline V lookup: CDR1 ENHRY, CDR2 SYGVKD. The germline V and J ends were trimmed by 2 bases and 0 bases, with 5 bases remaining between them. The CDR3 coding sequence is TGTGCCATCAGTGAGAAAATCTCCTACGAGCAGTACTTC. Translating it yields CAISEKISYEQYF.

This chain links TRBV5-1 with TRBJ2-7, with no clear D. V dropped 4 bases and J dropped 6 bases, with 11 bases sitting between them. This CDR3 has 12 residues. Germline lookup yields CDR1 SGHRS and CDR2 YFSETQ. DNA for the CDR3: TGCGCCAGCAGCGCGACGCGGTTCGAGCAGTACTTC. It codes for CASSATRFEQYF. The full variable domain, its missing parts supplied by reference TRBV5-1 and TRBJ2-7, is KAGVTQTPRYLIKTRGQQVTLSCSPISGHRSVSWYQQTPGQGLQFLFEYFSETQRNKGNFPGRFSGRQFSNSRSEMNVSTLELGDSALYLCASSATRFEQYFGPGTRLTVT.

J is TRBJ2-5 and V is TRBV7-9; possible D gene TRBD1, 7 bases. Germline V gene lookup returns CDR1 SEHNR and CDR2 FQNEAQ (reference sequence). The CDR3 totals 14 residues. Trimming pared 4 bases from V and 3 bases from J, leaving 12 bases between. The CDR3 nucleotides are TGTGCCAGCAGCTCGCAGGGGGAGGAAGAGACCCAGTACTTC. Translating it yields CASSSQGEEETQYF. The full variable domain, completed using reference TRBV7-9 and TRBJ2-5, is DTGVSQNPRHKITKRGQNVTFRCDPISEHNRLYWYRQTLGQGPEFLTYFQNEAQLEKSRLLSDRFSAERPKGSFSTLEIQRTEQGDSAMYLCASSSQGEEETQYFGPGTRLLVL.

This clone was counted once. The chain couples TRBV27 to TRBJ1-5, with TRBD1 identical over 9 bases. The ends lost 5 bases at V and 3 bases at J; junction bases unmatched: 14. Germline CDR1 reads MNHEY; CDR2 reads SMNVEV (reference sequence). The CDR3 loop spans 18 amino acids. In DNA form, the CDR3 reads TGTGCCAGCAGTACCCGGCGAGGACAGGGGACTATCAATCAGCCCCAGCATTTT. It yields the protein CASSTRRGQGTINQPQHF.